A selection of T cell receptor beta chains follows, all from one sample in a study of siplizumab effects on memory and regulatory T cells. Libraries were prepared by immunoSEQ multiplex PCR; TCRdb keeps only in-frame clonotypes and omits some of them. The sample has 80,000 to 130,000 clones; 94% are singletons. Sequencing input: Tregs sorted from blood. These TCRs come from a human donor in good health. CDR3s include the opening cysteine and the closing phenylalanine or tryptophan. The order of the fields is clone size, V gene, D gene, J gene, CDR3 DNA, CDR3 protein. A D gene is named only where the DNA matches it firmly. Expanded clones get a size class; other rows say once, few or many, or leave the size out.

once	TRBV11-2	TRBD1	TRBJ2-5	TGTGCCAGCAGCTTCGGGACAGGGGTTGAGGGGACCCAGTACTTC	CASSFGTGVEGTQYF
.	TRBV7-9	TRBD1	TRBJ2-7	TGTGCCAGCAGCGTCCGGGACAGGCAAATCTACGAGCAGTACTTC	CASSVRDRQIYEQYF
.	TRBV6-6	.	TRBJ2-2	TGTGCCAGCAGTTACTCCGGTAGTGTGGGGGAGCTGTTTTTT	CASSYSGSVGELFF
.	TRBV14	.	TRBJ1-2	TGTGCCAGCAGCCAAGCGCGACGGTCTCTACCACTAGGCTACACCTTC	CASSQARRSLPLGYTF
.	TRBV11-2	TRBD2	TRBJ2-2	TGTGCCAGCACCCTACCGGCGGGAGTGAGTACCGGGGAGCTGTTTTTT	CASTLPAGVSTGELFF
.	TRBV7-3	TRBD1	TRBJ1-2	TGTGCCAGCAGCGCACTGACACCGGGACAGGGTGGGGGCTACACCTTC	CASSALTPGQGGGYTF
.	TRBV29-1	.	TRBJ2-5	TGCAGCGTTGAATGGGGCTCAGGATTTGGGACCCAGTACTTC	CSVEWGSGFGTQYF
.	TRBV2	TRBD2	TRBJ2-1	TGTGCCAGCAGAATAGCGGGAGCGGTTGAGCAGTTCTTC	CASRIAGAVEQFF
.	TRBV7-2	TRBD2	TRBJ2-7	TGTGCCAGCAGCTTAGTGGCGGATACTAGCGGGAGACGCGAGCAGTACTTC	CASSLVADTSGRREQYF
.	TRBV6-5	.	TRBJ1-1	TGTGCCAGCAGTCAACAGGGCACTGAAGCTTTCTTT	CASSQQGTEAFF
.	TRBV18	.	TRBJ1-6	TGTGCCAGCTCACCTCACAGCCAGGGGAAAGGCTCACCCCTCCACTTT	CASSPHSQGKGSPLHF
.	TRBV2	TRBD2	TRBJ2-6	TGTGCCAGCAGTGATAGCCTAGCGGGAGCTGGGGCCAACGTCCTGACTTTC	CASSDSLAGAGANVLTF
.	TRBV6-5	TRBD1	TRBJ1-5	TGTGCCAGTAGGACAGGGGATCAGCCCCAGCATTTT	CASRTGDQPQHF
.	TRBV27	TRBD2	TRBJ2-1	TGTGCCAGCAGTTTCGGGGACTACCCAAATGAGCAGTTCTTC	CASSFGDYPNEQFF
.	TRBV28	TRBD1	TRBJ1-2	TGTGCCACCTCGGGGACAGGGCTCTATGGCTACACCTTC	CATSGTGLYGYTF
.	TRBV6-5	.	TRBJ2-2	TGTGCCAGCAGCCGAGCGGCCGGGGAGCTGTTTTTT	CASSRAAGELFF
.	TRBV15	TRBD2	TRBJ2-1	TGTGCCACCAGCAGAGTTAGGGGACTAGCGGGTAATGAGCAGTTCTTC	CATSRVRGLAGNEQFF
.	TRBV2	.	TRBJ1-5	TGTGCCAGCAGCGGACAGCTTCAGCCCCAGCATTTT	CASSGQLQPQHF
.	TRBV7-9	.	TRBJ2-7	TGTGCCAGCAGCCCCCCGGACTCGCCTCGGGAGCAGTACTTC	CASSPPDSPREQYF
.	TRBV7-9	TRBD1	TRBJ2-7	TGTGCCAGCAGCCCGACAGGGATCTACGAGCAGTACTTC	CASSPTGIYEQYF
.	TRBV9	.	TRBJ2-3	TGTGCCAGCAGCGTAGATGGAGGCCTTAGCACAGATACGCAGTATTTT	CASSVDGGLSTDTQYF
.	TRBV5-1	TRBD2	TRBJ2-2	TGCGCCAGCAGTACTGGGACTAGCGGGAGGGCCGGGGAGCTGTTTTTT	CASSTGTSGRAGELFF
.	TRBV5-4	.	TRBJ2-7	TGTGCCAGCAGCCGAAGGGGGGGCCCGATACTCTACGAGCAGTACTTC	CASSRRGGPILYEQYF